The T cell receptor (beta chain) under discussion was sequenced for a study of blood T cells in healthy people across ages. Samples each had at least 6 micrograms of total RNA extracted. The second PCR ran roughly 6 to 11 cycles with a sample-barcoded 5' primer and J-beta primers. In TCRdb, the 5' RACE reads were re-called with MiXCR into one record per CDR3 protein. The sample carries some 760,000 distinct CDR3 sequences, approximately 25% recorded once. This CDR3 comprises 11 residues. Trimming shortened V by 5 bases and J by 2 bases, and 7 bases separated the two germline ends. Per the germline V gene, CDR1 is SQVTM and CDR2 is ANQGSEA. Regarding this clonotype: Its target is not known.

Study findings and constraints: While age rose, TCR beta diversity per million T cells dropped in a roughly linear way.

These same data were also listed under a study on T cells of mothers and their children. That work adds: At about 1.5 ug per 15 ul, all of the extracted RNA went into cDNA synthesis. The yield was over 8.5 million TCR beta CDR3 reads from each mother and a few million from each child.

The chain links TRBV29-1 to TRBJ2-7, with no clear D. Sequencing used blood. The TCR comes from a boy younger than 18 in good health. The CDR3: CSVPGPYEQYF. CDR3 sequence (DNA): TGCAGCGTTCCAGGACCCTACGAGCAGTACTTC.